The 7 T cell receptor beta chains in this list originate from one sample, sequenced in a study of control samples from healthy donors and cancer patients. The table came from immunoSEQ multiplex PCR; TCRdb's copy has only in-frame clones and leaves some out. The sample consists of some 89,000 clones, approximately 86% of them appearing once. What was sequenced was blood. These receptors were obtained from a man aged 25 to 40 in good health.

V usage is TRBV5-6 and J usage is TRBJ2-1; unclear D gene. Trimming shortened V by 4 bases and J by 1 base, and 15 bases separated the two germline ends. The CDR3 totals 16 residues. From germline, CDR1 is SGHDT and CDR2 YYEEEE. CDR3 in DNA: TGTGCCAGCAGCCGCGGTGCTAGAGCGTCCTACAATGAGCAGTTCTTC. Its protein product is CASSRGARASYNEQFF.

The V and J genes are TRBV30 and TRBJ1-2, with D possibly being TRBD1 (5 bases). Germline V gives CDR1 GTSNPN, CDR2 SVGIG (reference sequence). V was pared by 2 bases and J by 8 bases, with 24 bases between. The CDR3 runs to 16 residues. This CDR3 reads CAWSPFQGEPTRGYTF. The CDR3 nucleotides read TGTGCCTGGAGTCCATTTCAAGGGGAACCCACCAGAGGCTACACCTTC.

This chain joins TRBV19 and TRBJ1-1, with 7 bases lining up with TRBD1. Germline V gene sequence: CDR1 LNHDA, CDR2 SQIVND (reference sequence). CDR3 length equals 14 residues. V gave up 7 bases and J gave up 5 bases; unmatched junction bases: 10. The CDR3 DNA reads TGTGCCAGTACCAGACAGGGTTTAGGGACTGAAGCTTTCTTT. This codes for CASTRQGLGTEAFF.

This rearrangement joins TRBV6-5 to TRBJ1-1; 9 bases map to TRBD1. This CDR3 comprises 14 residues. Germline lookup yields CDR1 MNHEY and CDR2 SVGAGI. V shed 6 bases, J shed 0 bases, and the junction held 2 bases outside the gene matches. CDR3 loop: CASRGQGLNTEAFF. The CDR3 DNA reads as TGTGCCAGCAGGGGACAGGGATTGAACACTGAAGCTTTCTTT.

The V call is TRBV27, the J call TRBJ1-3, with D maybe TRBD1 (5 bases). The CDR3 totals 15 residues. CDR1 MNHEY and CDR2 SMNVEV come from the germline V gene (reference sequence). The V gene lost 0 bases and the J gene lost 0 bases, with 6 bases spanning the gap. The CDR3 DNA sequence: TGTGCCAGCAGTTTATCGGGGACCTCTGGAAACACCATATATTTT. Residues: CASSLSGTSGNTIYF.

The CDR3 here is CSVADLAEDEQYF. The CDR3 bases are TGCAGCGTTGCTGACCTAGCGGAGGACGAGCAGTACTTC. This chain joins TRBV29-1 and TRBJ2-7, with TRBD2 identical over 7 bases. With 4 bases clipped from V and 5 bases from J, the junction kept 8 bases outside the gene matches. The CDR3 contains 13 residues. Looked up from germline, CDR1 is SQVTM and CDR2 is ANQGSEA.

This chain uses TRBV27 with TRBJ2-1; 7 nucleotides match TRBD1. CDR1 is MNHEY and CDR2 is SMNVEV in the germline V gene (reference sequence). The ends lost 3 bases at V and 1 base at J; junction bases unmatched: 9. This CDR3 is built from 17 residues. DNA for the CDR3: TGTGCCAGCAGTTTGGCCGGTCTCAGGGGGTCCTACAATGAGCAGTTCTTC. Its protein product is CASSLAGLRGSYNEQFF.